The clone carrying this T cell receptor beta chain was detected only once. Its antigen is still unknown. The data were taken from a study of Tregs in tolerant kidney transplant recipients. Study conclusions and caveats: Activated donor B cell expansion appeared to reveal the most relevant donor-specific TCRbeta repertoire. The small number of patients limits these findings pending further validation. Biological reproducibility was not directly addressed, but technical replication error appeared minimal.

Sequencing was performed with immunoSEQ multiplex PCR; in TCRdb, only in-frame clones are kept and a portion is missing. The sample has 75,000 to 100,000 clones, around 94% seen once; the top ten hold roughly 5%. The sequence was collected from a human donor in good health. Sequencing input: CD8+ T cells from blood.

CDR3 residues: CASARRDPPSGANVLTF. Here the CDR3 DNA reads TGTGCCAGCGCCCGGAGGGATCCCCCCTCTGGGGCCAACGTCCTGACTTTC. The chain employs TRBV11-2 and TRBJ2-6; D may be TRBD2 (6 bases). Trimming removed 8 bases from V and 0 bases from J, with 17 bases in between. Germline V gene sequence: CDR1 SGHAT, CDR2 FQNNGV. The CDR3 totals 17 residues.